The 3 T cell receptor beta chains below were found in one sample sequenced in a study. Via MiXCR, TCRdb re-called the RT-PCR reads, giving one row per CDR3 protein. The table records about 680,000 distinct CDR3 sequences, 14% of them present only once. The specimen was memory CD4+ T cells from blood. These receptors were collected from a female donor in good health, serving as a healthy control.

The chain has TRBV7-2 and TRBJ2-7; perhaps TRBD1 as D (5 bases). Trimming left V 1 base short and J 3 bases short, with 13 bases between. From germline, CDR1 is SGHTA and CDR2 FQGNSA. The CDR3 loop spans 15 amino acids. CDR3 sequence: CASSLDRPLYYEQYF. The CDR3 DNA reads TGTGCCAGCAGCTTAGACAGGCCCCTATACTACGAGCAGTACTTC.

In its sample, this clonotype was seen many times. The rearrangement joins TRBV20-1 to TRBJ1-4; 10 bases are shared with TRBD1. The germline CDR1 and CDR2 sequences are DFQATT and SNEGSKA (reference sequence). Trimming removed 0 bases from V and 6 bases from J; junction bases left unmatched: 1. The CDR3 has 14 amino acids. This CDR3 is CSARDGTGDEKLFF. CDR3 coding DNA: TGCAGTGCTAGAGATGGGACAGGGGATGAAAAACTGTTTTTT.

This clonotype was observed a handful of times. The chain uses TRBV5-6 and TRBJ2-5; possible D gene TRBD1, 6 bases. Looked up from germline, CDR1 is SGHDT and CDR2 is YYEEEE. V lost 2 bases and J lost 5, with 10 bases in between. The CDR3 is 13 amino acids. CDR3: CASSFIRGETQYF. The CDR3, as DNA: TGTGCCAGCAGCTTCATCAGGGGCGAGACCCAGTACTTC.